The 10 T cell receptor beta chains below come from one sample, sequenced in a study of cytomegalovirus exposure and HLA in healthy donors. The PCR had 60 Vbeta and 13 Jbeta primers. Some clones are missing from TCRdb's copy, which holds only in-frame ones; the method was immunoSEQ multiplex PCR. The sample has about 190,000 clones, over 70% seen once. Sequencing used PBMCs. Receptors originate from a man aged 45-65 years in good health and CMV-seronegative.

The rearrangement links TRBV27 to TRBJ1-6; TRBD1 matches 10 bases. The CDR3 spans 19 residues. V shed 4 bases and J 1 base; nucleotides not matched to a gene: 10. CDR1 MNHEY and CDR2 SMNVEV come from the germline V gene (reference sequence). The CDR3 DNA sequence: TGTGCCAGCAGTTCAACCGGGACAGGGGCAAGGTCCTATAATTCACCCCTCCACTTT. Its protein is CASSSTGTGARSYNSPLHF.

This clone showed up just once. The rearrangement links TRBV18 to TRBJ2-3; tentatively, D is TRBD2 (5 bases). V lost 1 base and J 4 bases, leaving 6 bases between the germline ends. This CDR3 has 13 residues. The germline CDR1 and CDR2 sequences are KGHSH and LQKENI. CDR3 protein: CASSPRGSDTQYF. The CDR3 nucleotides are TGTGCCAGCTCACCACGAGGGTCAGATACGCAGTATTTT. Supplemented by reference TRBV18 and TRBJ2-3, the full variable domain reads NAGVMQNPRHLVRRRGQEARLRCSPMKGHSHVYWYRQLPEEGLKFMVYLQKENIIDESGMPKERFSAEFPKEGPSILRIQQVVRGDSAAYFCASSPRGSDTQYFGPGTRLTVL.

The count of this clone is one. J is TRBJ2-1 and V is TRBV6-5, with 9 nucleotides matching TRBD1. Germline values: CDR1 MNHEY, CDR2 SVGAGI. CDR3 length: 15 residues. The trim removed 2 bases at V and 7 bases at J, leaving 6 bases unmatched. CDR3 protein: CASSYGTGRTNEQFF. The CDR3 DNA reads TGTGCCAGCAGTTACGGGACAGGGAGAACGAATGAGCAGTTCTTC.

Notes on this clone: Other nucleotide sequences in the sample specify the same CDR3. The V gene is TRBV7-3, the J gene TRBJ2-5, with TRBD1 as a possible D gene (6 bases). The CDR3 spans 13 residues. CDR1 SGHTA and CDR2 FQGTGA come from the germline V gene. The ends were cut back, 0 bases at V and 4 bases at J, with 6 bases in the middle. The CDR3 protein is CASSLTGAETQYF. DNA of the CDR3: TGTGCCAGCAGCTTAACGGGGGCAGAGACCCAGTACTTC. Looking up the rest from reference TRBV7-3 and TRBJ2-5 gives the full variable domain: GAGVSQTPSNKVTEKGKYVELRCDPISGHTALYWYRQSLGQGPEFLIYFQGTGAADDSGLPNDRFFAVRPEGSVSTLKIQRTERGDSAVYLCASSLTGAETQYFGPGTRLLVL.

The chain couples TRBV18 to TRBJ2-3; 8 bases match TRBD1. The germline CDR1 and CDR2 sequences are KGHSH and LQKENI. The V gene end was trimmed by 6 bases and the J gene end by 5 bases; junction bases not matched to a gene: 7. This CDR3 spans 14 amino acids. CDR3 DNA sequence: TGTGCCAGCTCCCTCGGACAGGGTAAAGATACGCAGTATTTT. It translates to CASSLGQGKDTQYF.

This chain uses TRBV13 with TRBJ2-7; D not resolved. V was cut by 1 base and J by 3 bases, with 10 bases left in between. The CDR3 contains 14 residues. The germline gives CDR1 PRHDT, CDR2 FYEKMQ (reference sequence). The DNA of the CDR3 is TGTGCCAGCAGCTTAGAAGATCGCGACTACGAGCAGTACTTC. Its protein is CASSLEDRDYEQYF. The full variable domain, completed using reference TRBV13 and TRBJ2-7, is AAGVIQSPRHLIKEKRETATLKCYPIPRHDTVYWYQQGPGQDPQFLISFYEKMQSDKGSIPDRFSAQQFSDYHSELNMSSLELGDSALYFCASSLEDRDYEQYFGPGTRLTVT.

The J gene is TRBJ2-4, the V gene TRBV7-2, with TRBD1 identical over 10 bases. The germline gives CDR1 SGHTA, CDR2 FQGNSA. V lost 4 bases to trimming and J lost 7 bases; unmatched junction nucleotides: 7. The CDR3 contains 15 residues. DNA of the CDR3: TGTGCCAGCAGCTCGGGACAGGGGAGGGCGAACATTCAGTACTTC. Its translation is CASSSGQGRANIQYF.

The V call is TRBV7-2, the J call TRBJ2-2, with D possibly being TRBD2 (6 bases). Germline lookup yields CDR1 SGHTA and CDR2 FQGNSA. The V end lost 5 bases, the J end lost 6 bases, and 13 bases lay between the germline ends. CDR3 length equals 14 residues. CDR3 amino acids: CASSLIWGAGELFF. In nucleotides, the CDR3 is TGTGCCAGCAGCCTTATTTGGGGGGCCGGGGAGCTGTTTTTT.

This clone was seen just once. This chain joins TRBV27 and TRBJ1-1; D remains ambiguous. V gave up 6 bases and J gave up 0 bases, with 11 bases separating them. Per the germline V gene, CDR1 is MNHEY and CDR2 is SMNVEV (reference sequence). The CDR3 spans 14 residues. CDR3 sequence: CASRQSPLNTEAFF. CDR3 in DNA: TGTGCCAGCAGACAGTCGCCCTTGAACACTGAAGCTTTCTTT.

In its sample, this clone was seen once. The DNA of the CDR3 is TGTGCCAGTACAAGCGCCTATGGCTACACCTTC. This gives the protein CASTSAYGYTF. This chain uses TRBV2 with TRBJ1-2; D is undetermined. The germline CDR1 and CDR2 sequences are SNHLY and FYNNEI. V shed 9 bases and J shed 4 bases, with 9 bases lying between them. This CDR3 spans 11 amino acids.